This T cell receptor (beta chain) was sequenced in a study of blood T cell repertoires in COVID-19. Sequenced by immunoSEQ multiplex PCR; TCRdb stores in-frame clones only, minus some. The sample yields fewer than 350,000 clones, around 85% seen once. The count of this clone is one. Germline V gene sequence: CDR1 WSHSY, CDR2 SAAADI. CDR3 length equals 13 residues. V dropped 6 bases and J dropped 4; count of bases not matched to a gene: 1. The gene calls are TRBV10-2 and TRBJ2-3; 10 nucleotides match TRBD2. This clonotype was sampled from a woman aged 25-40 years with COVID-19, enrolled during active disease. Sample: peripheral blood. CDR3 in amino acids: CASRLAGADTQYF. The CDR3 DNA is TGCGCCAGCAGGCTAGCGGGGGCAGATACGCAGTATTTT.